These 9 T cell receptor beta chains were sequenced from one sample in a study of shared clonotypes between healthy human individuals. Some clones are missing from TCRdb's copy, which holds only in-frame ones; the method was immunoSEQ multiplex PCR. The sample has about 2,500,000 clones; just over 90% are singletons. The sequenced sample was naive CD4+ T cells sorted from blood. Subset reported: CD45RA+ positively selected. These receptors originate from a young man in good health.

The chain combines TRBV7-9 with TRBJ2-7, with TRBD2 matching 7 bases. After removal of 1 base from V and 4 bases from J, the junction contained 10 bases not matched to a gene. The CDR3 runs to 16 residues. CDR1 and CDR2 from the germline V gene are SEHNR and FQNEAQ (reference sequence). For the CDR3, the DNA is TGTGCCAGCAGCTTAGGGTTGGCGGGAGAAGGGTACGAGCAGTACTTC. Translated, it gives CASSLGLAGEGYEQYF.

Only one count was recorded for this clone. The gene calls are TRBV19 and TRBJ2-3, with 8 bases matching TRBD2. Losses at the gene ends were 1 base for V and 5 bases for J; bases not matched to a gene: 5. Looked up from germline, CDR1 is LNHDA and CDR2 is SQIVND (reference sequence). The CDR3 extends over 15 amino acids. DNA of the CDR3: TGTGCCAGTAGTATAGGGGGACTAGGGGTAGATACGCAGTATTTT. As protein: CASSIGGLGVDTQYF.

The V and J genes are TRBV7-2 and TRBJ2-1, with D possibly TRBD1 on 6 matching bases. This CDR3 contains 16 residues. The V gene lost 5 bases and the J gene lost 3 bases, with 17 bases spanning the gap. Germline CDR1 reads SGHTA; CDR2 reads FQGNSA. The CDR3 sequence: CASSRQHRTDYNEQFF. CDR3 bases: TGTGCCAGCAGCCGACAACACCGGACAGACTACAATGAGCAGTTCTTC.

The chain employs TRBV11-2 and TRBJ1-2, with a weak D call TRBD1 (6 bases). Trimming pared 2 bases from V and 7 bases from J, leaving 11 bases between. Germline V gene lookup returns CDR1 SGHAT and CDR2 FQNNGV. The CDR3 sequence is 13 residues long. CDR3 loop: CASSLTGFGGYTF. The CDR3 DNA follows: TGTGCCAGCAGCTTAACAGGGTTTGGTGGCTACACCTTC.

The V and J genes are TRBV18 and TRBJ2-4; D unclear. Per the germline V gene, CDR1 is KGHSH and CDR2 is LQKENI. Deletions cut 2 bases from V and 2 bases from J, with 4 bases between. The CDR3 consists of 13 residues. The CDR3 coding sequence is TGTGCCAGCTCACCAGGGACCAAAAACATTCAGTACTTC. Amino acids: CASSPGTKNIQYF.

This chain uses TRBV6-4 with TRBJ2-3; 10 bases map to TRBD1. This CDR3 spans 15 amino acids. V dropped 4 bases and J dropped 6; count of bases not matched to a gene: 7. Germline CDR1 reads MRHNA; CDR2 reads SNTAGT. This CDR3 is CASSARDRGSDTQYF. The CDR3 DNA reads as TGTGCCAGCAGTGCTCGGGACAGGGGCAGTGATACGCAGTATTTT.

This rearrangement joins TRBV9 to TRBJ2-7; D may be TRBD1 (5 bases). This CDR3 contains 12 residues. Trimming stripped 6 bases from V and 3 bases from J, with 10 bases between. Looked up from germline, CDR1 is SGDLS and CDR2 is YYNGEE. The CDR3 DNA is TGTGCCAGCATAGGGGAACTCTACGAGCAGTACTTC. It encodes CASIGELYEQYF.

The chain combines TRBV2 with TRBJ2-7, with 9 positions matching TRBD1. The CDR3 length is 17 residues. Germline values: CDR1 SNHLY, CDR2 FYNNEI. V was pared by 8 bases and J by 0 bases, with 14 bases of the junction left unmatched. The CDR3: CASRIDRGSGASYEQYF. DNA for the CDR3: TGTGCCAGCCGAATAGACAGGGGGAGCGGGGCCTCCTACGAGCAGTACTTC.

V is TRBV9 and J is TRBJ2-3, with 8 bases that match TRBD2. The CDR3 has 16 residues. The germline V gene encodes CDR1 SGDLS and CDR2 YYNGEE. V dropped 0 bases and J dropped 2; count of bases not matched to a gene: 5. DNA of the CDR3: TGTGCCAGCAGCGTAGGGACTAGCCATGTCACAGATACGCAGTATTTT. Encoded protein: CASSVGTSHVTDTQYF.